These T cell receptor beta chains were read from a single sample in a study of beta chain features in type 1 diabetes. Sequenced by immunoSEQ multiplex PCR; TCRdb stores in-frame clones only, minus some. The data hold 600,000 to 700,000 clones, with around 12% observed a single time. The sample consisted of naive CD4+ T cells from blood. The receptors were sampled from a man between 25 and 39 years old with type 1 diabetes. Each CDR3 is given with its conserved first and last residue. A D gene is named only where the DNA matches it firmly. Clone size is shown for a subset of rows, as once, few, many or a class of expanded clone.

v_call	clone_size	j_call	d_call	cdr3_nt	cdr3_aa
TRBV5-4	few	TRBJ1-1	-	TGTGCCAGCAGCTTGGGAGTGGCTTACCTCACTGAAGCTTTCTTT	CASSLGVAYLTEAFF
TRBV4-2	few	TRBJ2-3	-	TGTGCCAGCAGCCAAGATCGGGGGACAAAAGACCAAGATACGCAGTATTTT	CASSQDRGTKDQDTQYF
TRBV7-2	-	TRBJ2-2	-	TGTGCCAGCAGCTTACGGGGGACCGGGGAGCTGTTTTTT	CASSLRGTGELFF
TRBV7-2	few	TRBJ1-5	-	TGTGCCAGCAGCGTAGACACGAACAATCAGCCCCAGCATTTT	CASSVDTNNQPQHF
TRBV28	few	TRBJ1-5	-	TGTGCCAGCACCTTAGGGTCGGGGAGTCAGCCCCAGCATTTT	CASTLGSGSQPQHF
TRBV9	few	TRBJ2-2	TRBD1	TGTGCCAGCAGCGGAAGGACAGGGGGAAACACCGGGGAGCTGTTTTTT	CASSGRTGGNTGELFF
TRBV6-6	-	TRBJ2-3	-	TGTGCCAGCAGAATCCGGGTCTCCCTTGGCCCAGATACGCAGTATTTT	CASRIRVSLGPDTQYF
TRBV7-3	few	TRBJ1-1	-	TGTGCCAGCAGCTCCAGGGGAACTGAAGCTTTCTTT	CASSSRGTEAFF
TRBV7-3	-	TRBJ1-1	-	TGTGCCAGCAGCTCGACCTCAGACCTGAACACTGAAGCTTTCTTT	CASSSTSDLNTEAFF
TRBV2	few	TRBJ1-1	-	TGTGCCAGCAGTGAGGAGATGGGCACTGAAGCTTTCTTT	CASSEEMGTEAFF
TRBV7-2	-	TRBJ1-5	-	TGTGCCAGCAGCTTAGTGGCCCAGCGGGGCAATCAGCCCCAGCATTTT	CASSLVAQRGNQPQHF
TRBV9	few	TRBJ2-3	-	TGTGCCAGCAGCCCCAAGGGGGGTTACGACACAGATACGCAGTATTTT	CASSPKGGYDTDTQYF
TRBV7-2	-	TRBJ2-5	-	TGTGCCAGTGGAGCGACCCAAGAGACCCAGTACTTC	CASGATQETQYF
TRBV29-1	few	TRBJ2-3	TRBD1	TGCAGCGCTGCCCGGGACAGGAAAACAGATACGCAGTATTTT	CSAARDRKTDTQYF
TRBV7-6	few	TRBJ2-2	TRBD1	TGTGCCAGCAGCTTAGTGGGGACAGGGGCCTCCGGGGAGCTGTTTTTT	CASSLVGTGASGELFF
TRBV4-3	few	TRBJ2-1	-	TGCGCCAGCAGCCAAGGGTCACGTTTCGGGGGAGGTAGGAATGAGCAGTTCTTC	CASSQGSRFGGGRNEQFF
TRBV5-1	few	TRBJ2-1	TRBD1	TGCGCCAGCAGCTTGGAAGACAGGGCGACGATCTTC	CASSLEDRATIF
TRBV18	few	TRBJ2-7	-	TGTGCCAGCTCACCACAAGGATCCCGCCGTTCCTACGAGCAGTACTTC	CASSPQGSRRSYEQYF
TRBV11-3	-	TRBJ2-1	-	TGTGCCAGCAGCTTCGGGTTCATGAATGAGCAGTTCTTC	CASSFGFMNEQFF
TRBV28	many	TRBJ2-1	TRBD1	TGTGCCAGCACCCCACAGGGGGAGGTGTTTGAGCAGTTCTTC	CASTPQGEVFEQFF
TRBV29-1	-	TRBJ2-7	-	TGCAGCGTTGAAACGGGGGGCGTAATCTACGAGCAGTACTTC	CSVETGGVIYEQYF
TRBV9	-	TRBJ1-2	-	TGTGCCAGCAGCGTAGGGGCAGGGAGGGAGTATGGCTACACCTTC	CASSVGAGREYGYTF
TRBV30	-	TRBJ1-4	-	TGTGCCTGGAGTCCCAGACACGGGCTTAATGAAAAACTGTTTTTT	CAWSPRHGLNEKLFF
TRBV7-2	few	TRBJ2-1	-	TGTGCCAGCAGCACAGAGTTCTACAATGAGCAGTTCTTC	CASSTEFYNEQFF
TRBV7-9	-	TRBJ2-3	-	TGTGCCAGCAGCCCCGGAAGTTCAGATACGCAGTATTTT	CASSPGSSDTQYF
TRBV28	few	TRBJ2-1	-	TGTGCCAGCAGTCTCTCCGCGACTGGACACAATGAGCAGTTCTTC	CASSLSATGHNEQFF
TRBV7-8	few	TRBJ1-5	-	TGTGCCAGCAGCTTACAGGAGTTGGATCAGCCCCAGCATTTT	CASSLQELDQPQHF
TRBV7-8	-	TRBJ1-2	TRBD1	TGTGCCAGCAGCTTGTCCGGGACAGTCTATGGCTACACCTTC	CASSLSGTVYGYTF
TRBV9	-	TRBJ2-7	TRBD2	TGTGCCAGCAGCCCCATGACTAGCGGGGGTTACGAGCAGTACTTC	CASSPMTSGGYEQYF
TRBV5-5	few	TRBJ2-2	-	TGTGCCAGCAGCTCCTCAGGGATCGCCGGGGAGCTGTTTTTT	CASSSSGIAGELFF
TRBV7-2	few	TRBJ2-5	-	TGTGCCAGCAGCCAAATGCAGCCCCAAGAGACCCAGTACTTC	CASSQMQPQETQYF
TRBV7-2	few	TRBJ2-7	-	TGTGCCAGCAGCATTTCCAGATCCTACGAGCAGTACTTC	CASSISRSYEQYF
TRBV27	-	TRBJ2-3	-	TGTGCCAGCAGTGTAGGGACCACAGATACGCAGTATTTT	CASSVGTTDTQYF
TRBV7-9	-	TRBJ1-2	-	TGTGCCAGCAGCTTTACAGGGTCCTATGGCTACACCTTC	CASSFTGSYGYTF